A single sample gave rise to the 6 T cell receptor beta chains below, sequenced in a study of primary melanoma T cells and metastatic recurrence (dated by TCRdb to about 2020). The library relied on the immunoSEQ multiplex PCR assay. TCRdb re-hosts the immuneACCESS table, in-frame sequences only. Its copies lack some clones; in the studies checked, an unresolved V gene accounts for under half of them, and the cause for the rest is not known. The sample data list 2,500 or so clones, and about 72% of these were observed just once. The ten largest clones capture under 30% of the sample. The sequenced sample consisted of melanoma tumor tissue. The receptors here all came from a human donor with melanoma.

DNA for the CDR3: TGTGCCAGCAGCTTAGACCTGGACCGCCAGTTCTCTGGAAACACCATATATTTT. It codes for CASSLDLDRQFSGNTIYF. This chain joins TRBV11-3 and TRBJ1-3; D ambiguous. V lost 0 bases, J lost 0 bases, and 15 bases lay in between. The CDR3 covers 18 residues. Germline V CDR1 and CDR2: SGHNT, YENEEA.

This chain links TRBV7-1 with TRBJ2-3, with TRBD1 matching over 9 bases. TRBV7-1 is identified as an open reading frame with a role that is uncertain. J lost 9 bases, V lost 5 bases, and 9 bases had no gene match. The CDR3 is made up of 14 amino acids. The CDR3 coding sequence is TGTGCCAGCAGCCGATGGACAGGGGTCGAGACGCAGTATTTT. Encoded protein: CASSRWTGVETQYF.

The genes are TRBV6-7 and TRBJ2-7; D uncertain. TRBV6-7 is an ORF for which the function is uncertain. The CDR3 consists of 11 residues. Between the trimmed V and J ends, which lost 4 bases and 4 bases, there was a span of 5 bases. The CDR3 is CASSWVYEQYF. DNA of the CDR3: TGTGCCAGCAGTTGGGTGTACGAGCAGTACTTC.

The chain employs TRBV6-8 and TRBJ2-7; TRBD2 aligns across 12 bases. Germline V gene data show CDR1 as MNHGY and CDR2 as SAAAGT. V trimming: 5 bases; J trimming: 6 bases; junction bases outside the gene matches: 5. The CDR3 sequence is 14 residues long. CDR3: CASSVLAGGREQYF. CDR3 nucleotides: TGTGCCAGCAGTGTCCTAGCGGGAGGGCGCGAGCAGTACTTC.

The chain employs TRBV19 and TRBJ1-1; D is perhaps TRBD1 (5 bases). V gave up 5 bases and J gave up 1 base, with 14 bases separating them. The V gene's germline CDR1 is LNHDA and CDR2 SQIVND (reference sequence). CDR3 length: 15 amino acids. As DNA, the CDR3 is TGTGCCAGTAGTTTTCGGGACGGTCCGAACACTGAAGCTTTCTTT. Its protein is CASSFRDGPNTEAFF.

This chain connects TRBV9 to TRBJ1-2; 7 bases map to TRBD1. The germline V gene encodes CDR1 SGDLS and CDR2 YYNGEE. J was trimmed by 3 bases and V by 5 bases; bases with no gene match: 4. This CDR3 is 13 amino acids long. The CDR3 spells CASRPDRDYGYTF. The DNA of the CDR3 is TGTGCCAGCAGACCTGACAGGGACTATGGCTACACCTTC.